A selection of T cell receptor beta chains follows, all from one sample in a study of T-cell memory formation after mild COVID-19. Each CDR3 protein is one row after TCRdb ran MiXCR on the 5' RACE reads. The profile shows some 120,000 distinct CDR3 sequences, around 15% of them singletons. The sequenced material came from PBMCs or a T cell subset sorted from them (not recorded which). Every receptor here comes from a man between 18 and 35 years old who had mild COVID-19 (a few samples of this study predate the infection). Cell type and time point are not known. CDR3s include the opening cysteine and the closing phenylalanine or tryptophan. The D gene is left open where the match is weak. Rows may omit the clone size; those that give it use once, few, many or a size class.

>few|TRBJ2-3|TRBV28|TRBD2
TGTGCCAGCAGCCACCAGCGGGGGAGCACAGATACGCAGTATTTT
CASSHQRGSTDTQYF
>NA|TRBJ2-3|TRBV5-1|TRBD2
TGCGCCAGCAGACGGGGGGTAGATACGCAGTATTTT
CASRRGVDTQYF
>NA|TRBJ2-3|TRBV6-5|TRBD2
TGTGCCAGCAGTTCCGTAGCGGGGGACACAGATACGCAGTATTTT
CASSSVAGDTDTQYF
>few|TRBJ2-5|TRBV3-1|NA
TGTGCCAGCAGCCAACAAACAGGGGAGACCCAGTACTTC
CASSQQTGETQYF
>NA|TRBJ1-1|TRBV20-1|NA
TGCAGTGCTAGAGTGGTTTCGAACACTGAAGCTTTCTTT
CSARVVSNTEAFF
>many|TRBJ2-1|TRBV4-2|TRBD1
TGTGCCAGCAGCTACGAAGGGAGACAGGGGGTTTTTGAGCAGTTCTTC
CASSYEGRQGVFEQFF
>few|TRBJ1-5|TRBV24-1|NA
TGTGCCACCAGTGATGGGTTTACTGGTCAGCCCCAGCATTTT
CATSDGFTGQPQHF
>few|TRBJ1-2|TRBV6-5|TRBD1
TGTGCCAGCAGTTACTCGATGCGCCGGACAGGGAAATATGGCTACACCTTC
CASSYSMRRTGKYGYTF
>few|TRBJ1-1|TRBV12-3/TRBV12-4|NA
TGTGCCAGCAGTTTAGTGCTGGGGGATGGGGTGAACACTGAAGCTTTCTTT
CASSLVLGDGVNTEAFF
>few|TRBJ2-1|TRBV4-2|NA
TGTGCCAGCAGCCAAGATGGGACCAGCTCCTACAATGAGCAGTTCTTC
CASSQDGTSSYNEQFF
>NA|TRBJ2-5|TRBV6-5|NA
TGTGCCAGCAGTTACTCGTCACCTCAAGAGACCCAGTACTTC
CASSYSSPQETQYF
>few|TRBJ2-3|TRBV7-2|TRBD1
TGTGCCAGCAGTCACGGACAGGGTGCAGATACGCAGTATTTT
CASSHGQGADTQYF
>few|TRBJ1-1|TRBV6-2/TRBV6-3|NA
TGTGCCAGCAGTTACCGGGGGTCGGAGAGTGAAGCTTTCTTT
CASSYRGSESEAFF
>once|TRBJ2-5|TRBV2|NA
TGTGCCAGCTTCGGCAGGGAAGAGACCCAGTACTTC
CASFGREETQYF
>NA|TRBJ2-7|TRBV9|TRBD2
TGTGCCAGCAGCCCGACTAGCGGCCACGCGGAGCAGTACTTC
CASSPTSGHAEQYF
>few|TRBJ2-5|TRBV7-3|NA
TGTGCCAGCAGCCCCACTGCGGACCAAGAGACCCAGTACTTC
CASSPTADQETQYF
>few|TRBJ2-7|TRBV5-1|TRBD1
TGCGCCAGCAGCTGGGGACAGGACTACGAGCAGTACTTC
CASSWGQDYEQYF
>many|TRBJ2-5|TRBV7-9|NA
TGTGCCAGCAGCAGATCTACAGGGTCCCAGGAGACCCAGTACTTC
CASSRSTGSQETQYF
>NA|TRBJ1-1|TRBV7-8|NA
TGTGCCAGCAGCTTGGGGGTTTTGAACACTGAAGCTTTCTTT
CASSLGVLNTEAFF
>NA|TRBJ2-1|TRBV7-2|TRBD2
TGTGCCAGCAGCTACGGACTAGCGGTCACGCATGAGCAGTTCTTC
CASSYGLAVTHEQFF
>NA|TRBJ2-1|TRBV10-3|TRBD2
TGTGCCATCAGCGCGACCGGGACTAGCGGAAACAATGAGCAGTTCTTC
CAISATGTSGNNEQFF
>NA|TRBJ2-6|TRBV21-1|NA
TGTGCCAGTGGACCGGGGTCTGGGGCCAACGTCCTGACTTTC
CASGPGSGANVLTF
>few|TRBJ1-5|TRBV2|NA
TGTGCCAGCGGCCGAAGACAGGGCAATCAGCCCCAGCATTTT
CASGRRQGNQPQHF
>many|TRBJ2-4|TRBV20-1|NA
TGCAGTGCTAGAGACCCTCCCTCTGGACGGGCAGCCAAAAACATTCAGTACTTC
CSARDPPSGRAAKNIQYF
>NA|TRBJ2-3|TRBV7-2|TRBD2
TGTGCCAGCAGCTTGGAGCGGGGGAGACCAGATACGCAGTATTTT
CASSLERGRPDTQYF
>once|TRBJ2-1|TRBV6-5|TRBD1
TGTGCCAGCAGCCCGGACAGGGGAGGCGATGAGCAGTTCTTC
CASSPDRGGDEQFF
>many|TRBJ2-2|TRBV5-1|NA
TGCGCCAGCAGCATGGGGGGAATCACCGGGGAGCTGTTTTTT
CASSMGGITGELFF